A selection of T cell receptor beta chains follows, all from one sample in a study of T cell responses to AZD1222 COVID-19 vaccine. The protocol was immunoSEQ multiplex PCR, while the TCRdb copy is restricted to in-frame clones and leaves out a portion. The sample yields around 120,000 clones, more than 70% seen once. Here the sequenced sample was peripheral blood, taken 28 days after the second AZD1222 dose. These receptors were obtained from an adult who received the AZD1222 COVID-19 vaccine. CDR3s include the opening cysteine and the closing phenylalanine or tryptophan. D genes are given only for firm matches. Some rows have no size entry. The others give once, few or many, or a class for an expanded clone.

cdr3_nt | cdr3_aa | j_call | v_call | d_call | clone_size
TGTGCCTGTGGACATACTAACTATGGCTACACCTTC | CACGHTNYGYTF | TRBJ1-2 | TRBV30 | NA | NA
TGTGCCAGCGGCCCAGAGGGCGAGGCTTTCTTT | CASGPEGEAFF | TRBJ1-1 | TRBV2 | NA | once
TGCGCCAGCAGTCGGGACAGTAAAGAGACCCAGTACTTC | CASSRDSKETQYF | TRBJ2-5 | TRBV10-1 | TRBD1 | NA
TGTGCCAGCAGTTCTTCTAGAGGAATAGCCACAGATACGCAGTATTTT | CASSSSRGIATDTQYF | TRBJ2-3 | TRBV6-2/TRBV6-3 | NA | NA
TGTGCCAGCAGCGCCACAGGGCTCTGGATGAACACTGAAGCTTTCTTT | CASSATGLWMNTEAFF | TRBJ1-1 | TRBV7-2 | NA | NA
TGCAGCGTTGAAGGGACGGGGGACTACGAGCAGTACTTC | CSVEGTGDYEQYF | TRBJ2-7 | TRBV29-1 | NA | NA
TGTGCCAGCAGCGAGCCGACCGTGATAACAGATACGCAGTATTTT | CASSEPTVITDTQYF | TRBJ2-3 | TRBV5-6 | NA | NA
TGTGCCAGCAGCTTAGAAGCAGGGGAGGACTATGGCTACACCTTC | CASSLEAGEDYGYTF | TRBJ1-2 | TRBV13 | NA | NA
TGTGCCAGCAGCCTCCGGGACAGGAGCTATGGCTACACCTTC | CASSLRDRSYGYTF | TRBJ1-2 | TRBV14 | TRBD1 | NA
TGTGCCAGCAGGTCTAATTCACCCCTCCACTTT | CASRSNSPLHF | TRBJ1-6 | TRBV27 | NA | NA
TGCAGCGTTGTGGAGCCCTTAAATCTCGACTATGGCTACACCTTC | CSVVEPLNLDYGYTF | TRBJ1-2 | TRBV29-1 | NA | NA
TGTGCCAGCAGCCCTTCCGGGGAGGACCTTTACGAGCAGTACTTC | CASSPSGEDLYEQYF | TRBJ2-7 | TRBV9 | NA | NA
TGCGCCAGCAGTCAACCGGGACAGGGGAGAGAAAAACTGTTTTTT | CASSQPGQGREKLFF | TRBJ1-4 | TRBV23-1 | TRBD1 | NA
TGTGCCAGCAGTTCAGGTTTTGAAGCTTTCTTT | CASSSGFEAFF | TRBJ1-1 | TRBV6-5 | NA | NA
TGTGCCATCAGTGAGTCGGGGCTAGGCAGTTCGTATGCCGACACTGAAGCTTTCTTT | CAISESGLGSSYADTEAFF | TRBJ1-1 | TRBV10-3 | NA | NA
TGTGCCAGTAGTATGCCCGTCATCGCGAACACTGAAGCTTTCTTT | CASSMPVIANTEAFF | TRBJ1-1 | TRBV19 | NA | once
TGTGCCAGCAGTGGAACAGGGATGAGGGAGACCCAGTACTTC | CASSGTGMRETQYF | TRBJ2-5 | TRBV28 | NA | NA
TGTGCCAGCAGCCCGCAGGGGGAGGGAGAGACCCAGTACTTC | CASSPQGEGETQYF | TRBJ2-5 | TRBV11-1 | NA | NA
TGTGCCAGTAGAGGGATGGAGGTAAGGACTGAAGCTTTCTTT | CASRGMEVRTEAFF | TRBJ1-1 | TRBV19 | NA | NA
TGCAGCGTTGAAGGTGGAGAGACAGGGGGCCTTGAAGCTTTCTTT | CSVEGGETGGLEAFF | TRBJ1-1 | TRBV29-1 | TRBD1 | NA
TGCAGTGCTAGTTTTGGTAACACTGAAGCTTTCTTT | CSASFGNTEAFF | TRBJ1-1 | TRBV20-1 | NA | NA
TGTGCCAGCAGTTCCCCCCCTGGGGCGGGGGGCTACACCTTC | CASSSPPGAGGYTF | TRBJ1-2 | TRBV28 | NA | NA